The T cell receptor (beta chain) described here comes from a study of blood T cells in healthy people across ages. The study's findings and limits: Leaving the PBMCs unsorted stopped any conclusive comparison of naive versus antigen-experienced cells.

A J-beta primer mix and a sample-barcoded 5' primer were used in a second PCR of about 6 to 12 cycles. MiXCR was run by TCRdb on the 5' RACE reads, yielding one entry per CDR3 protein. Of roughly 1.6 million distinct CDR3 sequences listed, 34% are singletons. As regards this clonotype: Its target is not known.

This TCR came from a woman in her twenties or thirties in good health. The sample taken for sequencing was blood.

CDR3 sequence (DNA): TGTGCCAGCGCATTTAGGGCAGGGGGCCTGAATGAGCAGTACTTC. Protein product: CASAFRAGGLNEQYF. This chain links TRBV27 with TRBJ2-5; 8 positions agree with TRBD1. J gave up 11 bases and V 8 bases, and 19 bases lay outside the gene matches. The germline V gene encodes CDR1 MNHEY and CDR2 SMNVEV (reference sequence). The CDR3 has 15 amino acids.